This TCR beta chain is from a study of CXCR3-negative and CXCR3-positive naive CD8 T cells. All CD8+ T cell subsets were sorted in triplicate at hundreds of thousands of cells each. Study results and caveats: CXCR3-positive naive cells had more hydrophobic TRB CDR3s than CXCR3-negative naive cells. TRB CDR3 properties indicated TCR strength, while surface CD5 was similar across naive subsets.

It was by 5' RACE with UMI labels that the TRB cDNA libraries were prepared. TCRdb reanalyzed the 5' RACE reads, giving one entry per CDR3 protein sequence and no DNA. There are more than 65,000 distinct CDR3 sequences in the sample, with 1.5% held by the top ten. Concerning this clonotype itself: The target antigen is unknown.

The CDR3 is 17 residues long. Sequenced input: naive CXCR3- CD8+ T cells from blood. Subset meaning: CD45RO-CCR7+CD27+CD95- naive CD8+ T cells lacking CXCR3 (TNR3-). The chain is built from TRBV12-3 or TRBV12-4 and TRBJ1-1; the TRBD1 assignment by TCRdb is unverifiable without DNA. The TCR comes from a human donor in good health. Some clones in this sample may be carry-over from other donors' samples. CDR3 sequence reads: CASSPLRQGRLNTEAFF.